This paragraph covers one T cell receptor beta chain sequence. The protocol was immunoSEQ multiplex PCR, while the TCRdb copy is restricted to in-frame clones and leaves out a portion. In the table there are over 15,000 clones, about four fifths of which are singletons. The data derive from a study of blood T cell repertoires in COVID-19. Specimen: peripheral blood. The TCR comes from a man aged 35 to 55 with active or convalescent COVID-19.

In nucleotides, the CDR3 is TGTGCCAGCAGCCCCTCGACTAGCGGGCTAGAGACCCAGTACTTC. The encoded protein is CASSPSTSGLETQYF. This chain connects TRBV3-1 (or the pseudogene TRBV3-2) to TRBJ2-5; 10 bases are a match to TRBD2. V lost 4 bases, J lost 4 bases, and 6 bases stayed unmatched. Germline values: CDR1 LGHDT, CDR2 YNNKEL (reference sequence). The CDR3 runs 15 residues.